The 28 T cell receptor beta chains below come from one sample, sequenced in a study of blood T cell repertoires in COVID-19. Here immunoSEQ multiplex PCR was the method, and the copy in TCRdb shows in-frame clones only, minus some. The sample records more than 85,000 clones, 84% being singletons. Sequencing was performed on peripheral blood. The receptors were sampled from a woman between 50 and 59 years old with acute or convalescent COVID-19.

The chain recombines TRBV12-3 or TRBV12-4 with TRBJ2-1, with TRBD2 as a possible D gene (5 bases). The CDR3 totals 12 residues. V lost 1 base and J lost 9, with 7 bases in between. The CDR3 bases are TGTGCCAGCAGTTTAGGACTACTTGAGCAGTTCTTC. Its protein is CASSLGLLEQFF.

This sequence joins TRBV3-1 (or the pseudogene TRBV3-2) and TRBJ1-1; maybe TRBD1 (6 bases). The ends were cut back, 2 bases at V and 2 bases at J, with 12 bases in the middle. From germline, CDR1 is LGHDT and CDR2 YNNKEL (reference sequence). This CDR3 spans 15 amino acids. The CDR3 nucleotides read TGTGCCAGCAGCCAATGGGACATAGGCAACACTGAAGCTTTCTTT. Protein product: CASSQWDIGNTEAFF.

For the CDR3, the DNA is TGTGCCAGCAGCTTAGGGCCTTCTCAGGAGCAGTACTTC. Translation gives CASSLGPSQEQYF. This chain links TRBV11-2 with TRBJ2-7; no clear D gene. The germline V gene encodes CDR1 SGHAT and CDR2 FQNNGV. The V end was cut by 1 base, the J end by 7 bases, with 11 bases between. This CDR3 comprises 13 residues.

The chain is built from TRBV30 and TRBJ2-2, with D possibly being TRBD2 (6 bases). The CDR3 sequence is 13 residues long. V shed 8 bases and J shed 2 bases, with 12 bases lying between them. The germline V gene has CDR1 GTSNPN and CDR2 SVGIG (reference sequence). The CDR3: CARRRENTGELFF. The CDR3 nucleotides read TGTGCCCGTAGGAGGGAAAACACCGGGGAGCTGTTTTTT.

Only a few counts were recorded for this clone. This rearrangement joins TRBV6-5 to TRBJ1-1; 7 bases align to TRBD1. Trimming at V came to 6 bases and at J to 3 bases, leaving 4 bases not matched to a gene. Germline CDR1 MNHEY, CDR2 SVGAGI. The CDR3 length is 13 residues. The CDR3 bases are TGTGCCAGCAGATTCACAGGGGACACTGAAGCTTTCTTT. This encodes CASRFTGDTEAFF.

The gene calls are TRBV11-2 and TRBJ1-2, with D uncertain. This CDR3 region has 14 residues. Germline V gene sequence: CDR1 SGHAT, CDR2 FQNNGV. The ends were cut back, 3 bases at V and 7 bases at J, with 15 bases in the middle. The DNA for the CDR3 is TGTGCCAGCAGCTTCGACCCTACGGCGGCTGGCTACACCTTC. Translation: CASSFDPTAAGYTF.

The rearrangement links TRBV7-2 to TRBJ2-7, with D tentatively TRBD1 (5 bases). The CDR3 runs to 13 residues. Deletions cut 4 bases from V and 2 bases from J, with 9 bases between. CDR1 SGHTA and CDR2 FQGNSA come from the germline V gene. The CDR3 loop reads CASSSPRAYEQYF. CDR3 DNA: TGTGCCAGCAGCTCTCCCAGGGCCTACGAGCAGTACTTC.

This clone has a handful of counts. The CDR3 protein is CATSDLKTGLNSPLHF. Written as DNA, the CDR3 is TGTGCCACCAGTGATTTGAAGACAGGCCTGAATTCACCCCTCCACTTT. The gene calls are TRBV24-1 and TRBJ1-6; perhaps TRBD1 as D (6 bases). The CDR3 has 16 residues. Trimming took 0 bases from V and 7 from J, leaving 12 bases between them. Germline CDR1 and CDR2: KGHDR and SFDVKD.

The chain couples TRBV5-1 to TRBJ1-4, with D perhaps matching TRBD1 (6 bases). The V gene lost 7 bases and the J gene lost 0 bases, with 16 bases spanning the gap. Germline lookup yields CDR1 SGHRS and CDR2 YFSETQ. This CDR3 has 16 residues. The DNA for the CDR3 is TGCGCCAGCCACGGCGGGGGGCGATCAACTAATGAAAAACTGTTTTTT. It codes for CASHGGGRSTNEKLFF.

This clone was counted between two and nine times. V is TRBV6-5 and J is TRBJ2-7, with D tentatively TRBD2 (6 bases). CDR3 length: 15 amino acids. Germline V lookup: CDR1 MNHEY, CDR2 SVGAGI. Trimming removed 5 bases from V and 2 bases from J, with 16 bases in between. CDR3 DNA: TGTGCCAGCAGTCAGCGGAGGGGCGCACCCTACGAGCAGTACTTC. It is translated as CASSQRRGAPYEQYF.

This clone was seen only once. The CDR3 here is CASTGLAKNIQYF. The CDR3, as DNA: TGTGCCAGCACGGGTCTAGCCAAAAACATTCAGTACTTC. This chain joins TRBV9 and TRBJ2-4; D not resolved. The V end was cut by 6 bases, the J end by 0 bases, with 7 bases between. This CDR3 comprises 13 residues. From germline, CDR1 is SGDLS and CDR2 YYNGEE.

V gene TRBV6-6 combines with J gene TRBJ2-1; D may be TRBD2 (6 bases). Trimming left V 7 bases short and J 4 bases short, with 23 bases between. From germline, CDR1 is MNHNY and CDR2 SVGAGI (reference sequence). This CDR3 is 17 amino acids long. Here the CDR3 reads CASNRERRGKAYNEQFF. DNA for the CDR3: TGTGCCAGCAATCGGGAACGACGGGGGAAGGCTTACAATGAGCAGTTCTTC.

A single count supports this clone. V usage is TRBV5-4 and J usage is TRBJ2-5; the D gene is possibly TRBD1 (5 bases). CDR3 length: 14 amino acids. V was shortened by 0 bases and J by 5 bases, with 11 bases between the two germline ends. Germline CDR1 reads SGHNT; CDR2 reads YYREEE (reference sequence). This CDR3 is CASSLDAGSETQYF. The CDR3 nucleotides read TGTGCCAGCAGCTTGGATGCAGGGTCGGAGACCCAGTACTTC.

The J gene is TRBJ1-1, the V gene TRBV9; D may be TRBD1 (5 bases). Germline V CDR1 and CDR2: SGDLS, YYNGEE. The CDR3 consists of 14 residues. The V end was cut by 0 bases, the J end by 5 bases, with 11 bases between. CDR3 sequence reads: CASSVVRVGTEAFF. The CDR3 bases are TGTGCCAGCAGCGTAGTCAGGGTAGGTACTGAAGCTTTCTTT.

This clone was seen a single time. The CDR3 DNA reads as TGTGCCTGGAAATCAGGGGCAGGCGGAAACACCATATATTTT. This sequence encodes CAWKSGAGGNTIYF. The chain recombines TRBV30 with TRBJ1-3, with D maybe TRBD1 (6 bases). The CDR3 covers 14 residues. From germline, CDR1 is GTSNPN and CDR2 SVGIG (reference sequence). The V gene lost 4 bases and the J gene lost 4 bases, with 14 bases spanning the gap.

This clone was seen a handful of times. The V and J genes are TRBV28 and TRBJ1-5, with 7 bases fitting TRBD1. The CDR3 contains 15 residues. V shed 6 bases and J 5 bases; nucleotides not matched to a gene: 10. Germline V gene lookup returns CDR1 MDHEN and CDR2 SYDVKM. The CDR3 reads CASSPQGTDDQPQHF. In DNA, the CDR3 is TGTGCCAGCAGCCCACAGGGGACAGATGATCAGCCCCAGCATTTT.

The chain has TRBV29-1 and TRBJ2-2; TRBD2 aligns across 9 bases. Germline trimming cut 6 bases from V and 1 base from J; bases unmatched to any gene: 3. This CDR3 is 14 amino acids long. CDR1 is SQVTM and CDR2 is ANQGSEA in the germline V gene. The CDR3, as DNA: TGCAGCGTCCGACTAGCGGTGAACACCGGGGAGCTGTTTTTT. Translation gives CSVRLAVNTGELFF.

The chain employs TRBV11-2 and TRBJ1-2; D not certain. CDR3 length: 12 amino acids. Germline V gene data show CDR1 as SGHAT and CDR2 as FQNNGV. Trimming cost V 2 bases and J 6 bases, with 7 bases left between them. The CDR3 DNA is TGTGCCAGCAGCTTAAGGAGGGATGGCTACACCTTC. This gives the protein CASSLRRDGYTF.

The genes are TRBV5-1 and TRBJ1-1, with D tentatively TRBD1 (6 bases). CDR1 and CDR2 from the germline V gene are SGHRS and YFSETQ. This CDR3 contains 13 residues. V lost 2 bases and J 4 bases, leaving 9 bases between the germline ends. The CDR3 sequence is CASSFTGTTEAFF. CDR3 sequence (DNA): TGCGCCAGCAGCTTCACAGGGACCACTGAAGCTTTCTTT.

The rearrangement uses TRBV27 and TRBJ2-1; D ambiguous. The CDR3 length is 16 residues. Trimming stripped 1 base from V and 2 bases from J, with 12 bases between. The V gene's germline CDR1 is MNHEY and CDR2 SMNVEV (reference sequence). CDR3 in amino acids: CASSLYPQNPYNEQFF. CDR3 sequence (DNA): TGTGCCAGCAGTTTATACCCACAGAATCCCTACAATGAGCAGTTCTTC.

The chain employs TRBV20-1 and TRBJ1-1, with TRBD1 matching 8 bases. This CDR3 has 11 residues. V was pared by 5 bases and J by 10 bases, with 6 bases of the junction left unmatched. Germline-derived CDR1 and CDR2 are DFQATT and SNEGSKA (reference sequence). The CDR3 DNA reads TGCAGTGCTGATAAGACAGGGGTAGCTTTCTTT. Protein: CSADKTGVAFF.

The rearrangement links TRBV7-3 to TRBJ1-2, with D possibly being TRBD1 (6 bases). Deletions cut 5 bases from V and 7 bases from J, with 14 bases between. CDR3 size: 13 residues. The germline gives CDR1 SGHTA, CDR2 FQGTGA. The CDR3: CASSLGPQGGYTF. The CDR3, as DNA: TGTGCCAGCAGCCTCGGTCCACAGGGTGGCTACACCTTC. Full variable domain (missing parts from reference TRBV7-3 and TRBJ1-2): GAGVSQTPSNKVTEKGKYVELRCDPISGHTALYWYRQSLGQGPEFLIYFQGTGAADDSGLPNDRFFAVRPEGSVSTLKIQRTERGDSAVYLCASSLGPQGGYTFGSGTRLTVV.

This chain links TRBV19 with TRBJ2-3, with TRBD1 matching over 10 bases. The CDR3 is 14 residues long. Germline-derived CDR1 and CDR2 are LNHDA and SQIVND (reference sequence). V was clipped by 5 bases and J by 4 bases; unmatched bases: 3. The CDR3 DNA follows: TGTGCCAGTAGTGGGACAGGGGAGGCAGATACGCAGTATTTT. Translated: CASSGTGEADTQYF.

The CDR3 region has the DNA TGTGCCAGCAGCCAAGGACCAGGGACTGAAGCTTTCTTT. Encoded protein: CASSQGPGTEAFF. V and J are TRBV3-1 (or the pseudogene TRBV3-2) and TRBJ1-1; D perhaps matches TRBD1 (5 bases). Trimming removed 1 base from V and 5 bases from J, with 8 bases in between. The CDR3 contains 13 residues. Looked up from germline, CDR1 is LGHDT and CDR2 is YNNKEL (reference sequence).

The chain is built from TRBV6-5 and TRBJ1-3; D not certain. Trimming shortened V by 0 bases and J by 0 bases, and 9 bases separated the two germline ends. Germline V gene sequence: CDR1 MNHEY, CDR2 SVGAGI. CDR3 length: 16 amino acids. CDR3 amino acids: CASSYSFRGSGNTIYF. CDR3 sequence (DNA): TGTGCCAGCAGTTACTCCTTCCGGGGCTCTGGAAACACCATATATTTT.

The chain joins TRBV3-1 (or the pseudogene TRBV3-2) to TRBJ1-3; D is unresolved. The V gene lost 0 bases and the J gene lost 2 bases, with 8 bases spanning the gap. The CDR3 spans 15 residues. Germline V CDR1 and CDR2: LGHDT, YNNKEL (reference sequence). CDR3 region: CASSQDRYAGNTIYF. In DNA form, the CDR3 reads TGTGCCAGCAGCCAAGACAGGTACGCTGGAAACACCATATATTTT.

The CDR3: CASKNPGNEQFF. The CDR3 DNA reads as TGTGCCAGTAAGAATCCGGGAAATGAGCAGTTCTTC. V gene TRBV19 combines with J gene TRBJ2-1; tentatively, D is TRBD2 (5 bases). CDR3 length equals 12 residues. The V and J ends lost 7 bases and 7 bases respectively, with 11 bases between them. The germline CDR1 and CDR2 sequences are LNHDA and SQIVND (reference sequence). Full variable domain (outside the CDR3, taken from reference TRBV19 and TRBJ2-1): DGGITQSPKYLFRKEGQNVTLSCEQNLNHDAMYWYRQDPGQGLRLIYYSQIVNDFQKGDIAEGYSVSREKKESFPLTVTSAQKNPTAFYLCASKNPGNEQFFGPGTRLTVL.

The chain combines TRBV7-9 with TRBJ2-7; 9 nucleotides align to TRBD1. The junction had 4 bases not matched to a gene; V was cut back by 4 bases and J by 3 bases. The germline CDR1 and CDR2 sequences are SEHNR and FQNEAQ (reference sequence). This CDR3 is 14 amino acids long. The CDR3, as DNA: TGTGCCAGCAGCTCCCGACAGGGGGGCTACGAGCAGTACTTC. Amino acid sequence: CASSSRQGGYEQYF.